Each of the 24 T cell receptor beta chains below was sequenced from the same sample in a study of OX40 agonist ivuxolimab in advanced cancers. Produced via immunoSEQ multiplex PCR; TCRdb's table is partial and in-frame only. The data show around 84,000 clones, with 80% to 95% seen just once and less than 0.55% held by the top ten. The source material was CD4+ or CD8+ T cells sorted from blood, sampled in a trial of the OX40 agonist ivuxolimab. The receptors derive from an adult with an advanced solid tumor such as melanoma, head and neck, liver or kidney cancer.

V is TRBV25-1 and J is TRBJ1-2; 10 bases map to TRBD1. The V and J ends lost 2 bases and 7 bases, in that order; junction bases with no gene match: 7. The CDR3 is 15 amino acids. Germline CDR1 reads MGHDK; CDR2 reads SYGVNS. The CDR3 region has the DNA TGTGCCAGCAGTGAAGGGACAGGGGTCGTTTCTGGCTACACCTTC. The encoded protein is CASSEGTGVVSGYTF.

The chain is built from TRBV7-9 and TRBJ2-7; maybe TRBD1 (5 bases). This CDR3 comprises 15 residues. Germline CDR1 is SEHNR and CDR2 is FQNEAQ (reference sequence). Trimming took 5 bases from V and 2 from J, leaving 16 bases between them. The chain's CDR3 is CASSHPRTPAYEQYF. The DNA for the CDR3 is TGTGCCAGCAGCCACCCTCGGACACCAGCCTACGAGCAGTACTTC.

The chain carries TRBV25-1 and TRBJ1-2; D is uncertain. Trimming took 4 bases from V and 6 from J, leaving 12 bases between them. CDR1 MGHDK and CDR2 SYGVNS come from the germline V gene. This CDR3 has 13 residues. The CDR3 coding sequence is TGTGCCAGCAGTGCGCTTGCGGGAGATGGCTACACCTTC. Amino acids: CASSALAGDGYTF.

This clone came up once. The chain links TRBV5-1 to TRBJ1-4, with TRBD1 as a possible D gene (6 bases). This CDR3 region has 16 residues. Trimming took off 0 bases at V and 8 bases at J, with 17 bases between the two ends. Germline CDR1 and CDR2: SGHRS and YFSETQ. CDR3 DNA: TGCGCCAGCAGCTTGGCCGGAGTGACAGGAGGCGAAAAACTGTTTTTT. Amino acid sequence: CASSLAGVTGGEKLFF.

This chain joins TRBV27 and TRBJ1-1, with D possibly being TRBD1 (6 bases). CDR3 length: 16 amino acids. V lost 5 bases, J lost 5 bases, and 21 bases lay in between. Germline CDR1 is MNHEY and CDR2 is SMNVEV (reference sequence). The CDR3 DNA is TGTGCCAGCAGTCCGACCACAGGGAGTGGGACAACTGAAGCTTTCTTT. It translates to CASSPTTGSGTTEAFF.

The V and J genes are TRBV30 and TRBJ2-2, with D perhaps matching TRBD1 (7 bases). V lost 3 bases and J 0 bases, leaving 14 bases between the germline ends. Germline-derived CDR1 and CDR2 are GTSNPN and SVGIG (reference sequence). This CDR3 comprises 16 residues. The CDR3 region is CAWSQGGLTNTGELFF. Written as DNA, the CDR3 is TGTGCCTGGAGCCAGGGGGGCCTAACGAACACCGGGGAGCTGTTTTTT.

A single count supports this clone. DNA for the CDR3: TGTGCCAGCAGTTACACTAGCTATGAGCAGTTCTTC. It codes for CASSYTSYEQFF. This chain links TRBV6-6 with TRBJ2-1; D may be TRBD2 (6 bases). Between the trimmed V and J ends, which lost 2 bases and 8 bases, there was a span of 7 bases. Germline V lookup: CDR1 MNHNY, CDR2 SVGAGI (reference sequence). The CDR3 has 12 amino acids.

J is TRBJ2-5 and V is TRBV28; D uncertain. This CDR3 has 13 residues. Germline CDR1 and CDR2: MDHEN and SYDVKM. V lost 8 bases, J lost 2 bases, and 12 bases lay in between. CDR3 amino acids: CASCLPVQETQYF. CDR3 coding DNA: TGTGCCAGCTGCTTGCCGGTGCAAGAGACCCAGTACTTC.

The chain has TRBV5-1 and TRBJ2-2; D is undetermined. Germline V lookup: CDR1 SGHRS, CDR2 YFSETQ. This CDR3 region has 15 residues. V dropped 1 base and J dropped 2 bases, with 9 bases sitting between them. CDR3 in DNA: TGCGCCAGCAGCTTGACGGAAGCAAACACCGGGGAGCTGTTTTTT. Encoded protein: CASSLTEANTGELFF.

In the case of this clone: The junction does not match germline at one end; this may be a read error. The chain links TRBV6-5 to TRBJ2-1; 9 bases fit TRBD2. Looked up from germline, CDR1 is MNHEY and CDR2 is SVGAGI. CDR3 size: 12 residues. The CDR3 region has the DNA TGTGCCAGCAGTTCCCCGGGACTAGCCCTAATCTTC. Translation gives CASSSPGLALIF.

V usage is TRBV11-3 and J usage is TRBJ2-3; no firm D call. Trimming took off 5 bases at V and 4 bases at J, with 16 bases between the two ends. This CDR3 spans 15 amino acids. CDR1 is SGHNT, CDR2 YENEEA, per germline. CDR3 amino acids: CASSHNPITADTQYF. DNA for the CDR3: TGTGCCAGCAGCCATAACCCGATCACAGCAGATACGCAGTATTTT.

The chain uses TRBV18 and TRBJ2-2, with TRBD2 matching over 12 bases. After removal of 5 bases from V and 5 bases from J, the junction contained 9 bases not matched to a gene. This CDR3 has 17 residues. Germline CDR1 KGHSH, CDR2 LQKENI. The DNA for the CDR3 is TGTGCCAGCTCATCGGGACTAGCGGGCCTAGGAACCGGGGAGCTGTTTTTT. It specifies CASSSGLAGLGTGELFF. Using reference TRBV18 and TRBJ2-2 for the parts outside the CDR3, the full variable domain is NAGVMQNPRHLVRRRGQEARLRCSPMKGHSHVYWYRQLPEEGLKFMVYLQKENIIDESGMPKERFSAEFPKEGPSILRIQQVVRGDSAAYFCASSSGLAGLGTGELFFGEGSRLTVL.

The chain combines TRBV19 with TRBJ2-6; no definite D call. Germline loops: CDR1 LNHDA, CDR2 SQIVND (reference sequence). The CDR3 consists of 17 residues. The V end lost 3 bases, the J end lost 0 bases, and 12 bases lay between the germline ends. CDR3 DNA sequence: TGTGCCAGTAGTATCCGACTCAGGAACTCTGGGGCCAACGTCCTGACTTTC. As protein: CASSIRLRNSGANVLTF.

There are a few counts of this clone. The chain joins TRBV5-6 to TRBJ1-2; 8 positions match TRBD1. CDR1 and CDR2 (germline): SGHDT, YYEEEE. There are 13 residues in the CDR3. V was pared by 7 bases and J by 4 bases, with 6 bases of the junction left unmatched. The CDR3 nucleotides read TGTGCCAGCTGCCGGGACAGGTCCTATGGCTACACCTTC. Amino acids: CASCRDRSYGYTF.

This clone was found once. This chain links TRBV5-5 with TRBJ2-7; tentative D call: TRBD1 (5 bases). V shed 0 bases and J shed 2 bases, with 12 bases lying between them. Per germline, CDR1 SGHKS and CDR2 YYEKEE (reference sequence). The CDR3 spans 15 residues. The CDR3, as DNA: TGTGCCAGCAGCTTGGCCGCTGGGGCCACCTACGAGCAGTACTTC. Residues: CASSLAAGATYEQYF.

This rearrangement joins TRBV4-3 to TRBJ1-4, with 9 bases matching TRBD1. CDR1 LGHNA and CDR2 YSLEER come from the germline V gene. CDR3 length: 15 residues. The V gene end was trimmed by 2 bases and the J gene end by 8 bases; junction bases not matched to a gene: 6. The CDR3 region is CASSQSPGTGEKLFF. CDR3 nucleotide sequence: TGCGCCAGCAGCCAAAGTCCCGGGACAGGGGAAAAACTGTTTTTT.

V and J are TRBV6-1 and TRBJ1-2, with D perhaps matching TRBD1 (6 bases). In germline, CDR1 is MNHNS, CDR2 SASEGT. Trimming stripped 4 bases from V and 5 bases from J, with 8 bases between. CDR3 length equals 12 residues. The CDR3 region is CASSADSYGYTF. The CDR3, as DNA: TGTGCCAGCAGTGCGGACAGTTATGGCTACACCTTC.

The V and J genes are TRBV18 and TRBJ2-5; 9 bases are a match to TRBD2. Per germline, CDR1 KGHSH and CDR2 LQKENI. This CDR3 is 15 amino acids long. V dropped 6 bases and J dropped 1; count of bases not matched to a gene: 6. The CDR3 DNA reads TGTGCCAGCTCGGACCTAGCGGGATTCCAAGAGACCCAGTACTTC. Translated: CASSDLAGFQETQYF.

The chain uses TRBV27 and TRBJ2-5; TRBD1 might be the D (6 bases). This CDR3 comprises 16 residues. V dropped 3 bases and J dropped 4 bases, with 18 bases sitting between them. Germline V CDR1 and CDR2: MNHEY, SMNVEV (reference sequence). The CDR3 DNA follows: TGTGCCAGCAGTTTTTCCGCAGGGGTAGGTTCAGAGACCCAGTACTTC. Encoded protein: CASSFSAGVGSETQYF.

This clone was seen a few times. The chain recombines TRBV19 with TRBJ2-1; 10 bases match TRBD2. Germline CDR1 is LNHDA and CDR2 is SQIVND (reference sequence). The junction had 7 bases not matched to a gene; V was cut back by 1 base and J by 4 bases. This CDR3 comprises 17 residues. The CDR3 here is CASSIGAGGSMYNEQFF. The CDR3 nucleotides read TGTGCCAGTAGTATAGGAGCGGGAGGGAGTATGTACAATGAGCAGTTCTTC.

The V call is TRBV10-3, the J call TRBJ2-2; the D gene could be TRBD1 or TRBD2 (5 bases each). The V gene's germline CDR1 is ENHRY and CDR2 SYGVKD. V lost 8 bases and J 2 bases, leaving 6 bases between the germline ends. The CDR3 runs 12 residues. The CDR3 protein is CAIGGNTGELFF. CDR3 nucleotide sequence: TGTGCCATCGGGGGAAACACCGGGGAGCTGTTTTTT.

The chain recombines TRBV6-6 with TRBJ1-3; 7 bases map to TRBD1. Germline CDR1 is MNHNY and CDR2 is SVGAGI (reference sequence). The CDR3 consists of 13 residues. The V segment lost 8 bases and the J segment 6 bases; nucleotides outside the gene matches: 7. The CDR3 coding sequence is TGTGCCAGCGGAGCAGGGGGACAAAACACCATATATTTT. It is translated as CASGAGGQNTIYF.

As to this clone: The conserved closing phenylalanine or tryptophan is absent in this CDR3, likely reflecting a read error. The DNA is left out, because the CDR3 cannot be placed on it with certainty; the CDR3 is given as TCRdb lists it. The V call is TRBV27, the J call TRBJ1-2; no DNA check was done on the table's D call, TRBD1. Germline V gives CDR1 MNHEY, CDR2 SMNVEV (reference sequence). The CDR3 has 13 amino acids, counting both end residues. CDR3 sequence reads: CASLPHRGLYTKP.

The gene calls are TRBV29-1 and TRBJ2-3, with a tentative D call TRBD1 (5 bases). The V gene's germline CDR1 is SQVTM and CDR2 ANQGSEA. V shed 4 bases and J shed 4 bases, with 9 bases lying between them. This CDR3 has 12 amino acids. As DNA, the CDR3 is TGCAGCGTTGTAGCAGGGTCAGATACGCAGTATTTT. Translated, it gives CSVVAGSDTQYF.